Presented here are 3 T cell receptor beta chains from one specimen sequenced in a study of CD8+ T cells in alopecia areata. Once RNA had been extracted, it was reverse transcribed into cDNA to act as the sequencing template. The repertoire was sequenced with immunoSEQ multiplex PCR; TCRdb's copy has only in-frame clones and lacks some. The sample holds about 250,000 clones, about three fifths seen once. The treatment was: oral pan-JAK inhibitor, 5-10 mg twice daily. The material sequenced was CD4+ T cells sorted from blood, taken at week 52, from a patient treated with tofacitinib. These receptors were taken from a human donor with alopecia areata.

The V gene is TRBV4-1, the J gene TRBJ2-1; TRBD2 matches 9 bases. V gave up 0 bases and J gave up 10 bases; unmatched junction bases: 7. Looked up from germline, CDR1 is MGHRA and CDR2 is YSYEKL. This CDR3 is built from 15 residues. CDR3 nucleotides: TGCGCCAGCAGCCAAGATCGCGGGGGGGCCAGGGAGCAGTTCTTC. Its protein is CASSQDRGGAREQFF.

The CDR3 nucleotides are TGTGCCAGCAGCGGCGGGACAGGGGACTATGGCTACACCTTC. Protein product: CASSGGTGDYGYTF. The V call is TRBV9, the J call TRBJ1-2, with 10 nucleotides matching TRBD1. V lost 3 bases and J lost 3; bases outside the gene matches: 2. The CDR3 contains 14 residues. Germline values: CDR1 SGDLS, CDR2 YYNGEE. The full variable domain, in which reference TRBV9 and TRBJ1-2 provide the parts outside the CDR3, is DSGVTQTPKHLITATGQRVTLRCSPRSGDLSVYWYQQSLDQGLQFLIQYYNGEERAKGNILERFSAQQFPDLHSELNLSSLELGDSALYFCASSGGTGDYGYTFGSGTRLTVV.

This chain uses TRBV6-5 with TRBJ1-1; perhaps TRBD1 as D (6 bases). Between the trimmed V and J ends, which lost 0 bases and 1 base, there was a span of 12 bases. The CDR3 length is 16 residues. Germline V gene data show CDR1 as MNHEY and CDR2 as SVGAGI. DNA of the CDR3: TGTGCCAGCAGTTACTCGAAAGGGACACCGAACACTGAAGCTTTCTTT. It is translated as CASSYSKGTPNTEAFF.